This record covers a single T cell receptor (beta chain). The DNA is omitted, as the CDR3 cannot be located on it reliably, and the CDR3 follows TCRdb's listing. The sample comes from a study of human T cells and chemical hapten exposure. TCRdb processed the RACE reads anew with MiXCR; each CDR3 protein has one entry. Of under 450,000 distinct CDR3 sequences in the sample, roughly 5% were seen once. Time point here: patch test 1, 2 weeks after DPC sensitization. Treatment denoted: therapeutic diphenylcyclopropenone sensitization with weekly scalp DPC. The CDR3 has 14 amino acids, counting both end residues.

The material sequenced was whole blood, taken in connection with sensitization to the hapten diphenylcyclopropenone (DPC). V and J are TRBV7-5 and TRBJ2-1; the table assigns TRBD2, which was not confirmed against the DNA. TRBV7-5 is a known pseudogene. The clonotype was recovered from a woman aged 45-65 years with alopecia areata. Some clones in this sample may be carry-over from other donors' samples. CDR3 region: CISVPEPDSHEQFF.